This T cell receptor (beta chain) was sequenced during a study of beta chain features in type 1 diabetes. After removal of 2 bases from V and 6 bases from J, the junction contained 5 bases not matched to a gene. CDR3 size: 17 residues. Looked up from germline, CDR1 is SGHTA and CDR2 is FQGNSA. Whole-study findings and limits: All four CD4+ subsets of Type 1 diabetes patients contained TCRB CDR3s that were moderately but significantly shorter.

Of the isolated RNA, all was reverse transcribed, and so the sequenced material was expressed TCRB transcripts. The table came from immunoSEQ multiplex PCR; TCRdb's copy has only in-frame clones and leaves some out. The profile shows hundreds of thousands of clones, more than 13% of them singletons. This clone was counted only a few times. Its antigen is currently unknown. The chain recombines TRBV7-2 with TRBJ2-1; 15 bases map to TRBD2. Sequencing was carried out using naive CD4+ T cells from blood. This receptor was obtained from a man in his late teens or twenties with type 1 diabetes. This chain's CDR3 is CASSLTGLAGGLNEQFF. The CDR3, as DNA: TGTGCCAGCAGCTTAACGGGACTAGCGGGAGGCCTCAATGAGCAGTTCTTC. The variable domain in full, with the rest retrieved from reference TRBV7-2 and TRBJ2-1, is GAGVSQSPSNKVTEKGKDVELRCDPISGHTALYWYRQSLGQGLEFLIYFQGNSAPDKSGLPSDRFSAERTGGSVSTLTIQRTQQEDSAVYLCASSLTGLAGGLNEQFFGPGTRLTVL.